The rows below give T cell receptor beta chains drawn from one sample of a study of PD-1 blockade in mismatch repair-deficient tumors. TCRdb's copy holds only in-frame clones and misses some; the assay was immunoSEQ multiplex PCR. The sample lists under 50,000 clones; around 79% were seen once. Sample: peripheral blood, taken 4 weeks after starting pembrolizumab. The receptors were sampled from an adult with mismatch repair-deficient cancer. Each CDR3 is given with its conserved first and last residue. Each record gives: V gene, D gene, J gene, clone size, CDR3 protein, CDR3 DNA. A D gene is named only where the DNA matches it firmly. The size of a clone is reported for some rows only, either as once, few or many, or as a class for expanded clones.

>TRBV2|TRBD2|TRBJ2-1|.
CASSELAGGDEQFF
TGTGCCAGCAGTGAACTAGCGGGAGGAGATGAGCAGTTCTTC
>TRBV28|.|TRBJ2-3|.
CASGSTGKGYADTQYF
TGTGCCAGCGGATCAACAGGGAAGGGATATGCAGATACGCAGTATTTT
>TRBV7-6|.|TRBJ1-1|once
CASSLGGSSTEAFF
TGTGCCAGCAGCTTAGGGGGGTCAAGCACTGAAGCTTTCTTT
>TRBV6-5|.|TRBJ2-7|.
CASSYSGYEGYEQYF
TGTGCCAGCAGTTACTCAGGCTACGAAGGCTACGAGCAGTACTTC
>TRBV28|.|TRBJ2-1|.
CASSFRQVNNEQFF
TGTGCCAGCAGTTTTCGACAGGTAAACAATGAGCAGTTCTTC
>TRBV2|.|TRBJ1-4|.
CASSIIQGTNEKLFF
TGTGCCAGCAGTATAATACAGGGAACTAATGAAAAACTGTTTTTT
>TRBV6-4|TRBD2|TRBJ2-1|.
CASSKLAGDYNEQFF
TGTGCCAGCAGTAAGCTAGCGGGAGACTACAATGAGCAGTTCTTC
>TRBV29-1|.|TRBJ2-7|.
CSVRVPDYEQYF
TGCAGCGTTAGGGTCCCCGATTACGAGCAGTACTTC
>TRBV30|.|TRBJ2-3|.
CAWSGPSRDTQYF
TGTGCCTGGAGTGGCCCCTCTAGAGATACGCAGTATTTT
>TRBV2|TRBD2|TRBJ2-1|.
CASSEEAGGSPWFF
TGTGCCAGCAGTGAGGAAGCGGGAGGATCTCCTTGGTTCTTC
>TRBV2|TRBD2|TRBJ2-7|.
CASSEVLAGNYEQYF
TGTGCCAGCAGTGAAGTTCTAGCGGGGAACTACGAGCAGTACTTC
>TRBV7-2|.|TRBJ2-7|.
CASSLDEQYF
TGTGCCAGCAGCTTAGACGAGCAGTACTTC